The clone carrying this T cell receptor (beta chain) was seen a few times. The antigen remains unidentified. The sample originates from a study of cytomegalovirus exposure and HLA in healthy donors. Study-level findings and limits: Productive status was seen about 90% or about 30% of the time for most TCR beta V segments in an earlier analysis.

Germline CDR1 and CDR2: SEHNR and FQNEAQ (reference sequence). V lost 5 bases to trimming and J lost 3 bases, with 8 bases between them. This CDR3 is 12 amino acids long. With 60 Vbeta and 13 Jbeta primers, the PCR was carried out. Clones were read by immunoSEQ multiplex PCR, and TCRdb kept only the in-frame ones, dropping some. The data hold about 160,000 clones, with around 75% observed a single time. Sequenced material: PBMCs. The sequence was obtained from a woman aged 50 to 60 in good health and CMV-seropositive. The chain recombines TRBV7-9 with TRBJ2-7; no firm D call. CDR3 bases: TGTGCCAGCAGCCACACATACTACGAGCAGTACTTC. Translating gives CASSHTYYEQYF.